Sequencing of this TCR beta chain was carried out in a study of T-cell memory formation after mild COVID-19 (dated by TCRdb to the early 2020s). Regarding the complete study: TCR sequence clusters from the two donors were largely donor specific. Two young, previously healthy adult volunteers made up the cohort, one male and one female. Longitudinal TCRalpha and TCRbeta repertoire sequencing tracked T-cell clones expanding and contracting after mild COVID-19 in a couple of donors. General study outcomes and caveats: Contracting CD4+ clones were found mainly in CM and EM memory subsets, while CD8+ clones were enriched in EMRA. Whether the second-wave clones peaking on day 37 were SARS-CoV-2 specific was not confirmed. Clones contracting from day 15 to 85 had balanced CD4/CD8 phenotypes, while a second wave expanding from day 15 to 37 was biased towards CD4+. Only two mild cases were covered by the study, and larger cohorts that include severe cases with pre-infection samples were considered necessary. Some responding clones were detected in pre-infection memory, suggesting pre-existing cross-reactive memory T cells joined the SARS-CoV-2 response.

The data were produced on an Illumina NovaSeq 6000. TCRalpha and TCRbeta cDNA libraries were built by 5'RACE with constant-segment primers, adding sample barcodes and unique molecular identifiers. Trizol reagent was used to extract RNA from every sample. The libraries were amplified in two PCR steps, and the second step added a second sample barcode and Illumina TruSeq adapters. Sequencing of the libraries was done on an Illumina NovaSeq, producing 2 x 150 bp paired-end reads. As for how the authors treated the data: With migec v1.2.7, reads were demultiplexed and then collapsed into UMI-guided consensus sequences. Using mixcr v2.1.11, UMI consensuses were aligned to TRA and TRB V and J templates and then assembled into clonotypes. Expanded or contracted clonotypes were those called significant by both edgeR and NoisET, with noise models trained on biological replicates. For edgeR calls, a false discovery rate-adjusted p below 0.01 and a log2 fold-change threshold of 1 were applied. As an exploratory analysis of dynamics, PCA with hierarchical clustering was applied to max-normalized trajectories of the 1000 most abundant clonotypes. The CD4 or CD8 phenotype of responding clones was assigned using the separately sequenced CD4+ and CD8+ repertoires. TCRdb's own reprocessing of the public reads used fastp at Q25 and MiXCR and kept productive beta chains. Merged by CDR3 protein, the rows form single entries marked with the most common genes and DNA. These V and J calls rely on TCRdb rather than the paper's analysis. The sample data list about 170,000 distinct CDR3 sequences, and 13% of these were observed just once. Approximately 3.4% of the sample lies in the top ten.

Ficoll-Paque density gradient centrifugation was used to isolate PBMCs. Regarding this clonotype: The antigen it binds to is not known. No qualities accompany the bases; no much larger clone lies one base away.

This sequence was found in a man aged 18 to 29 who had mild COVID-19 (a few samples of this study predate the infection). The sample titles of this study are shuffled in the database, so cell type and time point are left out; the donor was told from shared clones. The sequencing input was PBMCs or a T cell subset sorted from them (not recorded which).

The nucleotides are TGTGCCAGCAGCGTAGGTGCAGTTGTAGGAGAGACCCAGTACTTC. The encoded protein is CASSVGAVVGETQYF. Rearrangement joined TRBV9 to TRBJ2-5; the D gene remains uncertain. Deletion took 0 bases off V and 4 bases off J, with a span of 13 bases between the germline ends. The CDR3 numbers 15 residues from cysteine through phenylalanine. The CDR3 DNA has 45 bases and is translated from base 1. CDR1 and CDR2 are drawn from the germline V gene: SGDLS, YYNGEE.